This T cell receptor beta chain was obtained from a study of T cells in Graves' hyperthyroidism and ophthalmopathy. The investigators amplified TCR beta CDR3 regions from RNA transcripts. During a first-round RT-PCR of the TCR CDR3, the HTBI primer set was used. TCRdb reprocessed the multiplex PCR reads via MiXCR and lists one record per CDR3 protein. The data show 600,000 or so distinct CDR3 sequences, more than 45% seen once. This TCR derives from a woman between 18 and 29 years old with Graves' hyperthyroidism. The sample taken for sequencing was peripheral blood or thyroid tissue (not recorded which).

DNA of the CDR3: TGCGCCAGCAGCTTAAACACGAATGAGCAGTTCTTC. Its protein product is CASSLNTNEQFF. The chain uses TRBV5-1 and TRBJ2-1; D remains ambiguous. Germline CDR1 SGHRS, CDR2 YFSETQ. The length of the CDR3 is 12 residues. V lost 2 bases to trimming and J lost 7 bases, with 7 bases between them.